A selection of T cell receptor beta chains follows, all from one sample in a study of cytomegalovirus exposure and HLA in healthy donors. Method: immunoSEQ multiplex PCR; TCRdb's copy keeps in-frame clones and lacks some. The profile shows 130,000 or so clones, under 90% of them singletons. The sample taken for sequencing was PBMCs. All receptors derive from a man aged 30 to 45 in good health and CMV-seronegative. The CDR3 runs from the conserved cysteine through the conserved F or W. The D gene is left open where the match is weak. Clone size is shown for a subset of rows, as once, few, many or a class of expanded clone.

D gene	V gene	J gene	clone size	CDR3 protein	CDR3 DNA
TRBD1	TRBV11-1	TRBJ2-1	-	CASSRTGDSSYNEQFF	TGTGCCAGCAGCCGGACAGGGGATAGCTCCTACAATGAGCAGTTCTTC
-	TRBV6-1	TRBJ1-4	-	CASSEWGRPNEKLFF	TGTGCCAGCAGTGAATGGGGGAGGCCTAATGAAAAACTGTTTTTT
TRBD1	TRBV7-9	TRBJ1-6	few	CASSTGQGVSPLHF	TGTGCCAGCAGCACCGGACAGGGAGTTTCACCCCTCCACTTT
-	TRBV19	TRBJ2-2	-	CASSRGVRVGELFF	TGTGCCAGTAGTAGGGGGGTGCGGGTCGGGGAGCTGTTTTTT
-	TRBV18	TRBJ2-2	-	CASSPLGTLGELFF	TGTGCCAGCTCACCCCTGGGCACCCTCGGGGAGCTGTTTTTT
-	TRBV5-1	TRBJ1-2	-	CASSLEGGYGYTF	TGCGCCAGCAGCTTGGAAGGGGGCTATGGCTACACCTTC
-	TRBV27	TRBJ1-5	-	CASSLSGRQDSRQSPQHF	TGTGCCAGCAGTTTATCGGGGCGACAGGACAGTCGCCAGTCGCCCCAGCATTTT
-	TRBV9	TRBJ2-2	-	CASSVGGSGHTGELFF	TGTGCCAGCAGCGTAGGAGGTAGCGGACACACCGGGGAGCTGTTTTTT
-	TRBV11-2	TRBJ2-1	-	CASSSQALNNEQFF	TGTGCCAGCAGCTCCCAGGCTTTGAACAATGAGCAGTTCTTC
-	TRBV5-6	TRBJ1-6	-	CSSSYNSPLHF	TGTAGTAGCTCCTATAATTCACCCCTCCACTTT
-	TRBV29-1	TRBJ1-2	few	CSVPGINYGYTF	TGCAGCGTCCCCGGGATAAACTATGGCTACACCTTC
-	TRBV7-9	TRBJ2-1	-	CASSLANHRVNNEQFF	TGTGCCAGCAGCTTAGCGAACCATAGAGTGAACAATGAGCAGTTCTTC
-	TRBV2	TRBJ1-1	-	CASTKGREGVNTEAFF	TGTGCCAGCACCAAAGGGAGGGAAGGAGTGAACACTGAAGCTTTCTTT